What follows is one T cell receptor beta chain and its context. This clonotype was observed many times. Within one base of it there is no much larger clone, and no base qualities were kept. Interpreted using the paper, the treatment or condition label stands for: live attenuated yellow fever vaccine strain. A standard Ficoll-Paque protocol was used to isolate PBMCs from peripheral blood. For sorted memory subsets, RNA extraction was done with the RNeasy Micro Kit. This record belongs to a study of T cells after yellow fever vaccination (dated by TCRdb to between 2018 and 2021). Regarding the study in general: Memory subsets (EM, EMRA, CM and Tscm) were sorted on a BD FACS Aria III using CD3, CD45RA, CCR7 and CD95 staining. Blood was collected at multiple timepoints before and after primary and secondary immunization, and bulk PBMC replicates and cell subsets were isolated. The SMART-Seq v4 Ultra Low Input RNA kit was used to prepare libraries from fractions with low cell numbers. Bulk TCR alpha and beta repertoires were sequenced longitudinally to track T-cell clones before and after primary and booster YFV17D yellow fever vaccination. The cohort comprised two healthy male donors, one aged 18 to 29 and one aged 30 to 40 years. Memory subsets were sorted on days 0, 15 and 45 and at 18 months following primary vaccination, and on days 0, 15 and 45 following the 30-year booster. The full study reports these points: A small fraction of clonotypes appeared in both the CD4 and CD8 compartments, likely as a result of convergent recombination. Most clones expanded after primary vaccination were re-detected after the booster (around 96% of CD4 and around 86% of CD8), suggesting broad memory maintenance. The study included only two donors, which limits how far the findings can be generalized. Computational filtering was needed because FACS-sorted repertoires could contain abundant contaminating clonotypes from the bulk population. Compared with the primary T-cell response, the secondary T-cell response was weaker but faster, peaking on day 5 rather than day 15. On day 0, almost all vaccine-responding clonotypes were found to be below detection in the sorted memory subsets.

Inclusive of the bounding cysteine and phenylalanine, the CDR3 is 14 residues long. Only CDR3 DNA remains: 42 bases, in frame from the first base. Per the germline V gene, MDHEN is the CDR1 and SYDVKM is the CDR2. At the junction V is shortened by 3 bases and J by 4 bases, with 10 bases in between. TCR cDNA was synthesized by 5'RACE template switching, through which a universal primer site and unique molecular identifiers were introduced. Priming of cDNA synthesis was performed from both the TCR alpha and TCR beta constant segments. Library amplification used two PCR steps, and the second PCR step added sample barcodes and sequencing adapters. Sequencing of libraries was performed on Illumina HiSeq 2500 (2x100 bp) or NovaSeq (2x150 bp). Per the authors' processing: Demultiplexing of reads and collapsing into UMI consensus sequences were performed with MIGEC, and V(D)J alignment was carried out with MiXCR. Vaccine-responding clonotypes were defined with edgeR using replicate PBMC samples, requiring FDR below 0.01 and a log2 fold change above 5 up to day 15. Each bulk clonotype was labeled CD4 or CD8 based on which sequenced repertoire, CD4 or CD8, contained the clonotype at higher abundance. To estimate how each clone was distributed across memory phenotypes, clonotype frequencies in memory subsets were weighted by the numbers of FACS-sorted cells. TCRdb trimmed public reads at Q25 via fastp, called clones via MiXCR and kept in-frame beta chains. Rows merge per CDR3 protein into single entries with the most common DNA and genes. Here the V and J calls rest on TCRdb's processing, not on the authors' analysis. This sample holds approximately 10,000 distinct CDR3 sequences; 4.5% to 5.5% were observed only once. The leading ten clones occupy 1.6% of the sample.

The sequencing here drew on PBMCs, either bulk or a sorted T-cell subset (CD4+, CD8+, memory, or dextramer-sorted; not recorded which), taken less than 18 days after the first yellow fever vaccination. The receptor was isolated from a man younger than 35 who received the YFV17D yellow fever vaccine. The chain is encoded by TRBV28 joined to TRBJ1-5, with TRBD1 tentatively as D gene (5 bases match). The sequenced DNA: TGTGCCAGCAGTTTGGGGGGAAGTAATCAGCCCCAGCATTTT. Translated, this gives CASSLGGSNQPQHF.